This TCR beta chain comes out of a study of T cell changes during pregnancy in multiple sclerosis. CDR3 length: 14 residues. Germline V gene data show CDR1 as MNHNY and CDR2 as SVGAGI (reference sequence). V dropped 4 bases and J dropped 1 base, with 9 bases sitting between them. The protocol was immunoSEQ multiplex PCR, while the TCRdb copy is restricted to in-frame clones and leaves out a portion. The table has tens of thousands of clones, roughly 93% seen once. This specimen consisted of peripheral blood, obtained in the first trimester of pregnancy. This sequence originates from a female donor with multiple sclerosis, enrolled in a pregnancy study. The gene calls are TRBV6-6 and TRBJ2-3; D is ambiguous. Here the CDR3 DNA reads TGTGCCAGCAGTTTTGAGCTAGGCACAGATACGCAGTATTTT. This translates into CASSFELGTDTQYF.